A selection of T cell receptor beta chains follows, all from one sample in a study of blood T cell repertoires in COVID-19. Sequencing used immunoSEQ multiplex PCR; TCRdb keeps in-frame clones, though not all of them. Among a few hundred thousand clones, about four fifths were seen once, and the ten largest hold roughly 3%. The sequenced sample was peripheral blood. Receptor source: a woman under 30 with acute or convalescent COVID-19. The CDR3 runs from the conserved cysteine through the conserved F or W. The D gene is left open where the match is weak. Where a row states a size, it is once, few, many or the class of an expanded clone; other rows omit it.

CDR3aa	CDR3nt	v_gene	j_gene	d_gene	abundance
CASSDRSIGIFPNEQFF	TGTGCCAGCAGTGACCGGTCGATCGGGATATTTCCCAATGAGCAGTTCTTC	TRBV6-2/TRBV6-3	TRBJ2-1	NA	once
CASSQDRGNEKLFF	TGTGCCAGCAGCCAGGACAGGGGTAATGAAAAACTGTTTTTT	TRBV5-4	TRBJ1-4	TRBD1	NA
CASSQQGRGSYEQYF	TGTGCCAGCAGTCAACAGGGTCGGGGCTCGTACGAGCAGTACTTC	TRBV5-6	TRBJ2-7	NA	NA
CASSAPGEADGYTF	TGTGCCAGCAGCGCTCCCGGGGAAGCGGATGGCTACACCTTC	TRBV9	TRBJ1-2	NA	NA
CAWTGQANQPQHF	TGTGCCTGGACGGGACAGGCGAATCAGCCCCAGCATTTT	TRBV30	TRBJ1-5	TRBD1	few
CASSVQPRGPETQYF	TGTGCCAGCAGCGTACAGCCTAGGGGTCCCGAGACCCAGTACTTC	TRBV9	TRBJ2-5	NA	NA
CASSFPGRRGRTEAFF	TGTGCCAGCAGTTTCCCGGGGCGACGGGGGAGAACTGAAGCTTTCTTT	TRBV27	TRBJ1-1	NA	few
CASTHLGGASREGGYTF	TGTGCCAGCACCCACCTCGGTGGGGCCAGCAGGGAGGGTGGCTACACCTTC	TRBV27	TRBJ1-2	NA	NA
CASSLPTGTYEQYF	TGTGCCAGCAGTTTACCGACAGGAACCTACGAGCAGTACTTC	TRBV28	TRBJ2-7	NA	few
CASSQGTGGRDRAYNSPLHF	TGTGCCAGCAGCCAAGGTACGGGGGGGCGGGACAGAGCATATAATTCACCCCTCCACTTT	TRBV14	TRBJ1-6	TRBD1	NA
CASSTDLNTEAFF	TGCGCCAGCAGCACGGACTTGAACACTGAAGCTTTCTTT	TRBV5-1	TRBJ1-1	NA	NA
CASSFDRISTDTQYF	TGTGCCAGCAGTTTCGACAGAATTAGCACAGATACGCAGTATTTT	TRBV28	TRBJ2-3	NA	NA
CASSLTRVTEAFF	TGTGCCAGCAGTTTAACCAGGGTGACTGAAGCTTTCTTT	TRBV27	TRBJ1-1	NA	NA
CASSPRILQLAAGHYEQYF	TGTGCCAGCAGTCCTCGGATCCTACAATTAGCGGCCGGGCACTACGAGCAGTACTTC	TRBV27	TRBJ2-7	NA	NA
CASSQGASGSSLQETQYF	TGTGCTAGCAGCCAGGGGGCTAGCGGGAGTTCCCTTCAAGAGACCCAGTACTTC	TRBV7-7	TRBJ2-5	TRBD2	NA
CASTLQGYGYTF	TGTGCCAGCACCTTACAGGGGTATGGCTACACCTTC	TRBV28	TRBJ1-2	TRBD1	NA
CASTDPGHLPIYF	TGTGCCAGCACCGACCCGGGACACCTGCCTATATATTTT	TRBV28	TRBJ1-3	NA	NA
CASSSSSTGFSNQPQHF	TGTGCCAGCAGCTCTAGCTCAACAGGGTTTAGCAATCAGCCCCAGCATTTT	TRBV7-9	TRBJ1-5	NA	NA
CATSRDLGLAVNIQYF	TGTGCCACCAGCAGAGACCTAGGACTAGCGGTAAACATTCAGTACTTC	TRBV15	TRBJ2-4	TRBD2	NA
CASSATSGRPSF	TGTGCCAGCAGTGCGACTAGCGGGAGGCCGTCCTTC	TRBV28	TRBJ2-7	TRBD2	NA
CASSLGVIGQGRETQYF	TGTGCCAGCAGCTTAGGCGTGATAGGACAGGGTAGGGAGACCCAGTACTTC	TRBV7-2	TRBJ2-5	TRBD1	NA
CASSRTTDLSYLNTEAFF	TGTGCCAGCAGCAGAACCACAGATTTAAGCTACCTGAACACTGAAGCTTTCTTT	TRBV7-8	TRBJ1-1	NA	NA
CACLGQGAGAQHF	TGTGCCTGTCTAGGACAGGGGGCAGGGGCCCAGCATTTT	TRBV30	TRBJ1-5	TRBD1	once
CSAREGDTQYF	TGCAGTGCTAGGGAGGGGGATACGCAGTATTTT	TRBV20-1	TRBJ2-3	NA	NA
CASSKAPVGQGGTDTQYF	TGTGCCAGCAGCAAAGCCCCCGTGGGACAGGGTGGGACAGATACGCAGTATTTT	TRBV21-1	TRBJ2-3	NA	NA
CASSTPSGYEQYF	TGCGCCAGCAGCACGCCTTCGGGCTACGAGCAGTACTTC	TRBV5-1	TRBJ2-7	NA	few
CASSYWEGNEQFF	TGTGCCAGCAGCTATTGGGAGGGGAATGAGCAGTTCTTC	TRBV5-6	TRBJ2-1	TRBD2	NA
CASSLSGGSYNEQFF	TGCGCCAGCAGCTTATCGGGGGGCTCCTACAATGAGCAGTTCTTC	TRBV5-1	TRBJ2-1	TRBD2	NA
CASSAGTGNTEAFF	TGTGCCAGCAGCGCCGGGACAGGGAATACTGAAGCTTTCTTT	TRBV9	TRBJ1-1	TRBD1	NA
CASSFDRGYEQYF	TGTGCCAGCAGTTTTGACAGGGGGTACGAGCAGTACTTC	TRBV27	TRBJ2-7	TRBD1	NA
CASSTNPGQGRNEQFF	TGCGCCAGCAGCACAAACCCGGGACAGGGTCGCAATGAGCAGTTCTTC	TRBV5-1	TRBJ2-1	TRBD1	NA
CASSQDSLGEQYF	TGCGCCAGCAGCCAAGATAGCCTCGGCGAGCAGTACTTC	TRBV4-3	TRBJ2-7	NA	NA
CASSPKWGTPLTDTQYF	TGTGCCAGCAGCCCAAAGTGGGGGACTCCACTCACAGATACGCAGTATTTT	TRBV3-1/TRBV3-2	TRBJ2-3	NA	NA
CASINGAFGKLFF	TGTGCCAGCATAAACGGTGCGTTTGGAAAACTGTTTTTT	TRBV2	TRBJ1-4	NA	NA
CAWEQPPGANVLTF	TGTGCCTGGGAACAACCTCCCGGGGCCAACGTCCTGACTTTC	TRBV30	TRBJ2-6	NA	NA
CASSQDWLAPISYEQYF	TGCGCCAGCAGCCAAGATTGGCTAGCCCCGATATCCTACGAGCAGTACTTC	TRBV4-3	TRBJ2-7	NA	NA
CASSQEGNSYNSPLHF	TGTGCCAGCAGTCAGGAGGGGAACTCCTATAATTCACCCCTCCACTTT	TRBV27	TRBJ1-6	NA	NA
CASSEGGQGRPSPLHF	TGTGCCAGCAGTGAAGGGGGGCAGGGAAGGCCTTCACCCCTCCACTTT	TRBV2	TRBJ1-6	NA	few
CATSRDGSASKEAFF	TGTGCCACCAGCAGAGATGGCAGCGCCAGCAAGGAAGCTTTCTTT	TRBV15	TRBJ1-1	NA	NA
CASRVLGQGNEQFF	TGTGCCAGTAGGGTTTTGGGACAGGGGAATGAGCAGTTCTTC	TRBV19	TRBJ2-1	TRBD1	few
CASSKKGTSEETQYF	TGTGCCAGCTCCAAGAAAGGGACTAGCGAAGAGACCCAGTACTTC	TRBV18	TRBJ2-5	TRBD2	NA
CASSLEGGPEAFF	TGTGCCAGCAGCTTGGAAGGGGGACCTGAAGCTTTCTTT	TRBV5-4	TRBJ1-1	NA	NA
CASSGAAGQGWDEQFF	TGCGCCAGCAGCGGGGCGGCGGGACAGGGTTGGGATGAGCAGTTCTTC	TRBV5-1	TRBJ2-1	TRBD1	NA
CASSSRGGNQPQHF	TGTGCCAGCAGTTCCAGGGGAGGCAATCAGCCCCAGCATTTT	TRBV27	TRBJ1-5	NA	NA
CASSQEGWGTGGTDTQYF	TGCGCCAGCAGCCAAGAGGGGTGGGGGACAGGGGGTACAGATACGCAGTATTTT	TRBV4-3	TRBJ2-3	TRBD1	NA
CASSPAGTALYEQYF	TGTGCCAGCAGCCCCGCCGGGACAGCCCTCTACGAGCAGTACTTC	TRBV14	TRBJ2-7	TRBD1	NA